This T cell receptor beta chain was observed in a study of cytomegalovirus exposure and HLA in healthy donors (dated by TCRdb to 2017 to 2019). Looking at the study overall: According to a later analysis, the 120 validation repertoires were produced on the same platform as the roughly 700 repertoires of the first cohort. The study aimed to test whether signatures of past pathogen exposure could be identified by cataloging public T cell receptors. In addition to the first cohort of hundreds of subjects, a separate validation cohort of over 90 different subjects was used. The study combined high-throughput TCR immunosequencing, statistical association of individual TCRs with disease status, and machine learning to predict cytomegalovirus infection status.

Donors formed part of the validation cohort, which comprised over a hundred subjects and was distinct from the first cohort of over 500 subjects. The CDR3 holds 15 amino acids from the cysteine to the phenylalanine. The kept DNA is CDR3 alone, 45 bases in frame from the first base. V is cut back by 0 bases and J by 4 bases, with 4 bases in the junction unmatched. CDR1 and CDR2 are drawn from the germline V gene: SGHRS, YFSETQ. Comment on this clone: No cognate antigen has been identified for it. Base-call qualities are not available, and no considerably larger clone is one nucleotide away.

What the study reported, not specific to this receptor: Subsequent analysis determined that TCRs grouped into clusters in the first cohort also showed a tendency toward co-occurrence across the approximately 120 validation repertoires, and 90% to 95% of cluster scores exceeded 0. A few of the identified cytomegalovirus-associated TCR beta chains were confirmed in vitro to be specific for cytomegalovirus antigens. The study gave a list of 150 to 200 TCR beta chains associated with cytomegalovirus. A later analysis had no HLA typing for the validation cohort, so co-occurrence there was scored across all 110 or so repertoires. Most TCR sequences were observed very rarely across donors, whereas some public TCRs were present in many individuals. It was suggested by the authors that the approach could potentially be generalized to other disease states and immunological phenotypes. In both the original and validation cohorts, the classifier was reported to diagnose cytomegalovirus status with high specificity and sensitivity.

Library preparation used the immunoSEQ multiplex PCR assay. In the authors' own workflow: A statistical classification framework was built to diagnose cytomegalovirus status from the catalog of TCR beta chain sequences. Not all clones reach the TCRdb copy of this immuneACCESS table, which keeps in-frame sequences only. Checked studies attribute under half of the gap to unresolved V genes and leave the rest unexplained. The DNA was the basis for D and trimming; V, J and clone size are from that table. Recorded for this sample are about 360,000 clones; 86% of them occurred a single time. The top ten hold 0.83% of the sample.

The rearrangement joined TRBV5-1 to TRBJ2-1, with 7 bases matching TRBD2. Sequencing was done on a sample of PBMCs. This TCR was recovered from a woman younger than 30 in good health and CMV-seronegative. The CDR3 region has the sequence CASSLAEAGYNEQFF. The sequenced DNA is TGCGCCAGCAGCTTGGCGGAAGCGGGATACAATGAGCAGTTCTTC.